The clone carrying this T cell receptor (beta chain) was counted at least ten times. The data were obtained in a study of molecular identifiers for immune sequencing clone quantification. Germline V CDR1 and CDR2: LNHDA, SQIVND (reference sequence). V shed 5 bases and J 5 bases; nucleotides not matched to a gene: 4. The CDR3 loop spans 14 amino acids. TCRdb passed the PCR reads through MiXCR, listing each CDR3 protein once. The profile covers 600,000 to 650,000 distinct CDR3 sequences, with just under 20% appearing a single time and 0.85% to 0.9% taken by the ten largest. The sequencing input was naive CD8+ T cells from blood, with Jurkat cell RNA spiked in. Indicated subset: FACS-sorted CD8+CD4-CCR7+CD45RA+ naive T cells. The V call is TRBV19, the J call TRBJ2-5; 11 bases line up with TRBD1. The clonotype was recovered from a human donor in good health. Some libraries in this study had Jurkat cell RNA spiked in. The CDR3 nucleotides read TGTGCCAGTAGTTGGACAGGGGGCTACGAGACCCAGTACTTC. This translates into CASSWTGGYETQYF.